Presented here are 17 T cell receptor beta chains from one specimen sequenced in a study of vaccination effects on CD4 cells after COVID-19. Antigens for these TCRs are unknown. Sequencing followed a ViraFEST assay step that expanded antigen-specific CD4+ T cells with viral peptide pools. CD4+ T cell isolation took place after more than eight days of culture. PCR-confirmed SARS-CoV-2 infection occurred in the person between March and December 2020. Using immunoSEQ multiplex PCR, the repertoire was profiled, and TCRdb retains in-frame clones only, with some absent. The sample has around 50,000 clones; 76% are singletons. Sequencing used CD4+ T cells from PBMCs cultured with HIV peptides, obtained before COVID-19 vaccination. Subset specified: HIV-1 Nef peptide pool negative control/reference culture. Every receptor here comes from a human donor who had a prior SARS-CoV-2 infection.

The chain couples TRBV2 to TRBJ2-7, with a possible D match to TRBD1 (6 bases). The CDR3 sequence is 12 residues long. Trimming stripped 6 bases from V and 5 bases from J, with 11 bases between. Germline CDR1 is SNHLY and CDR2 is FYNNEI. CDR3 in amino acids: CASRGSGDEQYF. CDR3 DNA: TGTGCCAGCAGGGGATCAGGGGACGAGCAGTACTTC.

This clone was seen only a few times. The chain has TRBV5-1 and TRBJ1-3; maybe TRBD1 (6 bases). CDR3 length: 14 amino acids. Trimming took 4 bases from V and 0 from J, leaving 8 bases between them. Germline lookup yields CDR1 SGHRS and CDR2 YFSETQ. CDR3: CASSQGSSGNTIYF. The CDR3 region has the DNA TGCGCCAGCAGCCAGGGGAGCTCTGGAAACACCATATATTTT.

The V and J genes are TRBV5-1 and TRBJ2-7, with TRBD1 matching over 11 bases. V trimming: 0 bases; J trimming: 7 bases; junction bases outside the gene matches: 6. This CDR3 has 15 amino acids. CDR1 SGHRS and CDR2 YFSETQ come from the germline V gene. The CDR3 bases are TGCGCCAGCAGCTTGGCTGGACAGGGGGCATGGGAGCAGTACTTC. It translates to CASSLAGQGAWEQYF.

This chain links TRBV6-4 with TRBJ2-3, with 11 positions matching TRBD2. The CDR3 consists of 15 residues. Germline V lookup: CDR1 MRHNA, CDR2 SNTAGT. V lost 5 bases, J lost 2 bases, and 3 bases stayed unmatched. CDR3 loop: CASSPLAGATDTQYF. The CDR3 nucleotides read TGTGCCAGCAGTCCACTAGCGGGAGCCACAGATACGCAGTATTTT.

V and J are TRBV19 and TRBJ2-6; D is ambiguous. V lost 10 bases and J 0 bases, leaving 7 bases between the germline ends. Germline loops: CDR1 LNHDA, CDR2 SQIVND (reference sequence). This CDR3 contains 13 residues. The CDR3 region is CATLSSGANVLTF. CDR3 sequence (DNA): TGTGCCACGTTGAGCTCTGGGGCCAACGTCCTGACTTTC.

The rearrangement joins TRBV10-3 to TRBJ1-2, with a weak D call TRBD1 (6 bases). CDR1 ENHRY and CDR2 SYGVKD come from the germline V gene. Trimming took off 1 base at V and 7 bases at J, with 16 bases between the two ends. The CDR3 runs to 15 residues. The CDR3 protein is CAISEYLSQGLGYTF. The CDR3, as DNA: TGTGCCATCAGTGAGTACCTCTCGCAGGGGCTTGGCTACACCTTC.

This chain connects TRBV11-2 to TRBJ2-3; TRBD1 aligns across 7 bases. The CDR3 has 18 amino acids. Germline V gives CDR1 SGHAT, CDR2 FQNNGV. V gave up 5 bases and J gave up 2 bases; unmatched junction bases: 16. The CDR3 nucleotides read TGTGCCAGCAGCCCGGGAACCGGGACAGCCCGTTACACAGATACGCAGTATTTT. Its protein product is CASSPGTGTARYTDTQYF.

The chain joins TRBV15 to TRBJ2-7; 9 bases agree with TRBD1. Germline CDR1 reads LNHNV; CDR2 reads YYDKDF (reference sequence). V shed 5 bases and J 2 bases; nucleotides not matched to a gene: 4. The CDR3 runs to 14 residues. The CDR3 DNA reads as TGTGCCACCAGCCGAGGGGACAGGGCCTACGAGCAGTACTTC. Residues: CATSRGDRAYEQYF.

This sequence joins TRBV6-5 and TRBJ1-1, with 10 nucleotides matching TRBD1. Germline V gene sequence: CDR1 MNHEY, CDR2 SVGAGI. The CDR3 contains 16 residues. The V and J ends lost 2 bases and 6 bases, in that order; junction bases with no gene match: 9. CDR3 sequence reads: CASSYGQGESISEAFF. The CDR3 DNA is TGTGCCAGCAGTTACGGACAGGGGGAAAGTATTTCTGAAGCTTTCTTT.

This clone was picked up a small number of times. The rearrangement joins TRBV7-9 to TRBJ1-2; D gene ambiguous. Trimming shortened V by 1 base and J by 1 base, and 7 bases separated the two germline ends. This CDR3 is built from 14 residues. The germline V gene encodes CDR1 SEHNR and CDR2 FQNEAQ (reference sequence). In DNA form, the CDR3 reads TGTGCCAGCAGCTTAGAGGGTCGTAACTATGGCTACACCTTC. Residues: CASSLEGRNYGYTF.

The chain joins TRBV14 to TRBJ2-5; no firm D call. V lost 4 bases, J lost 2 bases, and 8 bases lay in between. CDR3 length: 13 residues. Germline CDR1 SGHDN, CDR2 FVKESK. CDR3: CASSPGRQETQYF. For the CDR3, the DNA is TGTGCCAGCAGCCCCGGGCGACAAGAGACCCAGTACTTC.

The chain links TRBV6-5 to TRBJ2-5; TRBD1 might be the D (5 bases). The germline V and J ends were trimmed by 6 bases and 1 base, with 9 bases remaining between them. CDR1 and CDR2 (germline): MNHEY, SVGAGI. This CDR3 is 13 amino acids long. The DNA for the CDR3 is TGTGCCAGCAGGAAGACAGTCCAAGAGACCCAGTACTTC. Protein sequence: CASRKTVQETQYF.

J is TRBJ2-3 and V is TRBV7-3, with D possibly TRBD2 on 5 matching bases. In germline, CDR1 is SGHTA, CDR2 FQGTGA. The CDR3 sequence is 14 residues long. Trimming left V 1 base short and J 2 bases short, with 7 bases between. The CDR3 DNA reads as TGTGCCAGCAGCTTAAGCGGGTTCACAGATACGCAGTATTTT. Translation: CASSLSGFTDTQYF. Full variable domain (rest looked up from reference TRBV7-3 and TRBJ2-3): GAGVSQTPSNKVTEKGKYVELRCDPISGHTALYWYRQSLGQGPEFLIYFQGTGAADDSGLPNDRFFAVRPEGSVSTLKIQRTERGDSAVYLCASSLSGFTDTQYFGPGTRLTVL.

J is TRBJ2-3 and V is TRBV5-4; no reliable D call. The CDR3 is made up of 14 amino acids. V lost 4 bases and J lost 6, with 15 bases in between. Per germline, CDR1 SGHNT and CDR2 YYREEE (reference sequence). CDR3 DNA: TGTGCCAGCAGCCTAACACGTTACGGGGATACGCAGTATTTT. Encoded protein: CASSLTRYGDTQYF.

The chain recombines TRBV4-2 with TRBJ2-1; possible D gene TRBD2, 5 bases. V was clipped by 1 base and J by 3 bases, with 10 bases between them. CDR1 LGHNA and CDR2 YNFKEQ come from the germline V gene. This CDR3 region has 15 residues. In DNA form, the CDR3 reads TGTGCCAGCAGCCAAGCGGGGAGCGACTACAATGAGCAGTTCTTC. Its translation: CASSQAGSDYNEQFF.

The chain links TRBV2 to TRBJ2-2; unclear D gene. Per the germline V gene, CDR1 is SNHLY and CDR2 is FYNNEI. The CDR3 is 15 residues long. Trimming cost V 3 bases and J 5 bases, with 13 bases left between them. The CDR3 region is CASSESGRQTGELFF. The DNA of the CDR3 is TGTGCCAGCAGTGAGAGTGGTCGGCAAACCGGGGAGCTGTTTTTT.

This clone has a single count. The chain carries TRBV21-1 and TRBJ2-7; the DNA was not used to check the table's D call, TRBD1. TRBV21-1 is given as a pseudogene. This CDR3 region has 17 residues. The DNA for the CDR3 is TGTGCCAGCAGCTCACGGGGATCCGAGGACAGATCCTACGAGCAGTACTTC. As protein: CASSSRGSEDRSYEQYF.